This T cell receptor beta chain came from a study of shared clonotypes between healthy human individuals. This CDR3 has 15 residues. CDR1 and CDR2 (germline): SGDLS, YYNGEE. Trimming took off 4 bases at V and 2 bases at J, with 13 bases between the two ends. Produced via immunoSEQ multiplex PCR; TCRdb's table is partial and in-frame only. The sample has about 2.1 million clones, around 95% seen once. Naive CD8 cells, CD45RO-negative and positively selected for CCR7, excluded terminally differentiated effector memory CD45RA+ cells. The chain links TRBV9 to TRBJ2-1; D is uncertain. The clonotype originates from a man younger than 35 in good health. Some clones in this sample may be carry-over from other donors' samples. The sequenced sample consisted of naive CD8+ T cells from PBMCs. In DNA form, the CDR3 reads TGTGCCAGCAGCTTCACGGACGTCCCCTACAATGAGCAGTTCTTC. Translated, it gives CASSFTDVPYNEQFF.